Below are 32 T cell receptor beta chains sequenced from a single sample in a study of kidney transplant recipient with SARS-CoV-2 infection. TCRdb called the reads again in MiXCR, with one record for every CDR3 protein. The repertoire holds under 300,000 distinct CDR3 sequences, with around 26% as singletons. Sequences were derived from a blood sample, sampled at baseline and on approximately day 120 from a kidney transplant recipient. Receptors originate from a young adult male patient who had COVID-19 and was a kidney transplant recipient. The T cells may partly be graft donor cells.

This clonotype showed up many times. V usage is TRBV3-1 and J usage is TRBJ1-6; D gene unclear. Looked up from germline, CDR1 is LGHDT and CDR2 is YNNKEL (reference sequence). This CDR3 comprises 18 residues. V dropped 4 bases and J dropped 5 bases, with 21 bases sitting between them. The CDR3 reads CASSRLGPIIHHNSPLHF. CDR3 nucleotide sequence: TGTGCCAGCAGCCGCCTGGGTCCCATCATACATCATAATTCACCCCTCCACTTT. The variable domain in full, with the rest retrieved from reference TRBV3-1 and TRBJ1-6, is DTAVSQTPKYLVTQMGNDKSIKCEQNLGHDTMYWYKQDSKKFLKIMFSYNNKELIINETVPNRFSPKSPDKAHLNLHINSLELGDSAVYFCASSRLGPIIHHNSPLHFGNGTRLTVT.

A few counts support this clonotype. V and J are TRBV3-1 and TRBJ1-2; D gene ambiguous. V was pared by 5 bases and J by 4 bases, with 23 bases between. Germline V gives CDR1 LGHDT, CDR2 YNNKEL (reference sequence). This CDR3 is built from 17 residues. The CDR3 nucleotides are TGTGCCAGCAGCGAGCTCACCACCCTTCGAAAGACCTATGGCTACACCTTC. This sequence encodes CASSELTTLRKTYGYTF.

This clonotype has more than one count but fewer than ten. The rearrangement joins TRBV11-3 to TRBJ1-2, with D hard to call. V lost 2 bases, J lost 4 bases, and 20 bases lay in between. The germline V gene encodes CDR1 SGHNT and CDR2 YENEEA. This CDR3 has 17 amino acids. The CDR3 coding sequence is TGTGCCAGCAGCTTACCAAACGATCTCGGAAAGACCTATGGCTACACCTTC. Translation: CASSLPNDLGKTYGYTF.

On this clonotype: It is likely a read error, because the conserved phenylalanine at the end of the CDR3 is missing. Because the CDR3's place on the DNA is in doubt, the DNA is left out and the CDR3 is given as listed by TCRdb. V gene TRBV7-5 combines with J gene TRBJ1-2. TRBV7-5 is a pseudogene segment. With termini counted, the CDR3 has 19 amino acids. The CDR3: CISVPEGSYEIGKTYGYTS.

In the case of this clonotype: This could be a read error, since a much larger clone is one nucleotide away. The chain joins TRBV13 to TRBJ1-2, with a possible D match to TRBD1 (6 bases). Trimming stripped 8 bases from V and 7 bases from J, with 23 bases between. Germline V CDR1 and CDR2: PRHDT, FYEKMQ (reference sequence). The CDR3 runs 15 residues. The CDR3 DNA follows: TGTGCCAGCGGCTCCGGGACGAGGGGGTCTCGTGGCTACACCTTC. This encodes CASGSGTRGSRGYTF. Drawing the rest from reference TRBV13 and TRBJ1-2, the complete variable domain is AAGVIQSPRHLIKEKRETATLKCYPIPRHDTVYWYQQGPGQDPQFLISFYEKMQSDKGSIPDRFSAQQFSDYHSELNMSSLELGDSALYFCASGSGTRGSRGYTFGSGTRLTVV.

Concerning this clonotype: This may be a read error, as it is one base from a much larger clone. This rearrangement joins TRBV6-5 to TRBJ1-2; unclear D gene. V lost 5 bases, J lost 4 bases, and 23 bases lay in between. This CDR3 comprises 17 residues. The V gene's germline CDR1 is MNHEY and CDR2 SVGAGI. CDR3 sequence: CASSKNKECSKTYGYTF. CDR3 coding DNA: TGTGCCAGCAGTAAGAACAAGGAATGTAGCAAGACCTATGGCTACACCTTC.

This clonotype has at least ten counts. The V and J genes are TRBV5-5 and TRBJ1-2; D is unresolved. The germline gives CDR1 SGHKS, CDR2 YYEKEE (reference sequence). The CDR3 is 16 amino acids. V lost 7 bases, J lost 4 bases, and 23 bases lay in between. In nucleotides, the CDR3 is TGTGCCAGCCAATCCGTTGTCTCGCGAAAGACCTATGGCTACACCTTC. It is translated as CASQSVVSRKTYGYTF.

With regard to this clonotype: This may arise from a read error, as a much more abundant clone is one base away. The CDR3 end shows no conserved phenylalanine or tryptophan, and so a read error is likely. J is TRBJ2-7 and V is TRBV7-6, with 8 bases aligning to TRBD1. The junction had 7 bases not matched to a gene; V was cut back by 5 bases and J by 1 base. Germline CDR1 is SGHVS and CDR2 is FNYEAQ. CDR3 length equals 15 residues. The DNA for the CDR3 is TGTGCCAGCAGCGTGGGGGGACAGGAGTCCTACGAGCAGTACTTA. As protein: CASSVGGQESYEQYL.

Concerning this clonotype: A much larger clone is a single base away; this may be a read error. The chain has TRBV7-8 and TRBJ2-7; D ambiguous. The CDR3 has 15 residues. Germline V CDR1 and CDR2: SGHVS, FQNEAQ. The CDR3 here is CGSSLGVWVGDEQYF. DNA for the CDR3: TGTGGCAGCAGCTTAGGTGTTTGGGTGGGCGACGAGCAGTACTTC.

The V call is TRBV21-1, the J call TRBJ2-5; the listed D gene, TRBD2, was not tested against the DNA. Matching the DNA end better, TRBJ2-3 makes the J call doubtful. TRBV21-1 is a recognized pseudogene. CDR3 length: 17 amino acids. In DNA form, the CDR3 reads TGTGCCGGCAGTTCTAGCTTAGCTACAGTCATGCAAGATACGCAGTATTTT. Translating it yields CAGSSSLATVMQDTQYF.

Worth noting for this clonotype: This sequence may be a read error, since a much larger clone differs from it by one base. The chain links TRBV6-6 to TRBJ1-5; possible D gene TRBD1, 6 bases. Germline loops: CDR1 MNHNY, CDR2 SVGAGI (reference sequence). CDR3 length equals 15 residues. This CDR3 reads CASSTQGPRNQPQQF. The CDR3 DNA reads TGTGCCAGCAGTACACAGGGTCCACGCAATCAGCCCCAGCAATTT.

This clonotype was seen at least ten times. The rearrangement uses TRBV20-1 and TRBJ1-2, with D uncertain. V dropped 7 bases and J dropped 3 bases, with 3 bases sitting between them. This CDR3 spans 9 amino acids. The germline CDR1 and CDR2 sequences are DFQATT and SNEGSKA (reference sequence). The CDR3 loop reads CSGDYGYTF. The CDR3 DNA is TGCAGTGGAGACTATGGCTACACCTTC.

This clonotype appeared a few times. The chain has TRBV7-3 and TRBJ2-3, with 7 bases identical to TRBD2. CDR1 SGHTA and CDR2 FQGTGA come from the germline V gene. V was pared by 5 bases and J by 3 bases, with 14 bases of the junction left unmatched. This CDR3 spans 17 amino acids. The CDR3 DNA is TGTGCCAGCAGCGCAAAGCGGGATCCCTCCGGGACAGATACGCAGTATTTT. It codes for CASSAKRDPSGTDTQYF.

This clonotype was found many times. The chain uses TRBV5-6 and TRBJ1-3; D might be TRBD1 (5 bases). V was trimmed by 4 bases and J by 0 bases, leaving 26 bases between them. Germline CDR1 reads SGHDT; CDR2 reads YYEEEE. The CDR3 sequence is 20 residues long. CDR3 nucleotides: TGTGCCAGCAGCCTCGCGGCCGGGTTCCTCGACAGCACCTCTGGAAACACCATATATTTT. Translating gives CASSLAAGFLDSTSGNTIYF.

This clonotype appeared many times. The J gene is TRBJ2-7, the V gene TRBV18; 10 nucleotides match TRBD2. V trimming: 0 bases; J trimming: 6 bases; junction bases outside the gene matches: 11. In germline, CDR1 is KGHSH, CDR2 LQKENI. The CDR3 covers 17 residues. CDR3 DNA sequence: TGTGCCAGCTCACCACCCGTGAGGGCTAGCGGGAGAGGCGAGCAGTACTTC. This encodes CASSPPVRASGRGEQYF.

In the case of this clonotype: A read error may be the cause here, since a much bigger clone is one base away. The chain carries TRBV5-4 and TRBJ2-7; D uncertain. In germline, CDR1 is SGHNT, CDR2 YYREEE (reference sequence). V lost 3 bases, J lost 6 bases, and 13 bases lay in between. This CDR3 has 13 residues. CDR3 nucleotides: TGTGCCAGCAGCTCAAGCGCTGCGGCCGAGCAGTACTTC. Amino acid sequence: CASSSSAAAEQYF.

Turning to this clonotype: A read error may explain this, as a much larger clone is one base away. CDR3 region: CAGSFEEGTEQYF. CDR3 nucleotide sequence: TGTGCCGGCAGCTTTGAAGAAGGAACCGAGCAGTACTTC. This chain uses TRBV5-4 with TRBJ2-7; unclear D gene. Looked up from germline, CDR1 is SGHNT and CDR2 is YYREEE (reference sequence). The CDR3 has 13 amino acids.

J is TRBJ2-7 and V is TRBV10-3, with D hard to call. V lost 9 bases and J 9 bases, leaving 15 bases between the germline ends. There are 11 residues in the CDR3. Germline V gives CDR1 ENHRY, CDR2 SYGVKD. In DNA, the CDR3 is TGTGCCATACTTCCTACTAACAGGCAGTACTTC. Protein: CAILPTNRQYF.

The table lists this clonotype with many counts. The genes are TRBV24-1 and TRBJ2-6; D may match TRBD1 or TRBD2 (5 bases each). Germline CDR1 and CDR2: KGHDR and SFDVKD. The length of the CDR3 is 17 residues. Trimming took 2 bases from V and 0 from J, leaving 10 bases between them. DNA for the CDR3: TGTGCCACCAGTGATTCGGGACGGTTCTCTGGGGCCAACGTCCTGACTTTC. As protein: CATSDSGRFSGANVLTF.

Turning to this clonotype: A much larger clonotype is one base distant, so this may be a read error. The chain is built from TRBV12-3 or TRBV12-4 and TRBJ2-2; D perhaps matches TRBD2 (5 bases). V dropped 3 bases and J dropped 5 bases, with 16 bases sitting between them. The CDR3 runs 16 residues. CDR3 nucleotides: TGTGCCAGCAGTTTGGTCGAGAGCGCGGGTACCGGGGAGCTGTTTTTT. Its translation is CASSLVESAGTGELFF.

This clonotype was counted a single time. A read error may explain this, as a much larger clone is one base away. The V call is TRBV18, the J call TRBJ2-7, with D perhaps matching TRBD1 or TRBD2 (5 bases each). Germline V CDR1 and CDR2: KGHSH, LQKENI. With 5 bases removed from V and 3 bases from J, the gap between germline ends came to 14 bases. This CDR3 is built from 14 residues. CDR3: CASSNRGGNYEQYF. The CDR3 bases are TGTGCCAGCTCAAACCGGGGCGGAAACTACGAGCAGTACTTC.

This clonotype was detected ten times or more. The J gene is TRBJ1-1, the V gene TRBV7-9; D might be TRBD1 (5 bases). V lost 5 bases, J lost 4 bases, and 17 bases lay in between. The CDR3 spans 15 residues. CDR1 is SEHNR, CDR2 FQNEAQ, per germline (reference sequence). The CDR3 sequence: CASSPRGHQGTEAFF. The CDR3, as DNA: TGTGCCAGCAGCCCCCGAGGACACCAGGGCACTGAAGCTTTCTTT.

At least ten counts were recorded for this clonotype. The chain carries TRBV2 and TRBJ2-7, with D tentatively TRBD1 (6 bases). Germline V CDR1 and CDR2: SNHLY, FYNNEI. With 1 base removed from V and 3 bases from J, the gap between germline ends came to 13 bases. CDR3 length equals 15 residues. The CDR3 nucleotides read TGTGCCAGCAGTGAAGGGGCAGGGGAATACTACGAGCAGTACTTC. This sequence encodes CASSEGAGEYYEQYF.

This clonotype was seen ten or more times. This chain links TRBV5-4 with TRBJ1-2, with D uncertain. Germline V gene lookup returns CDR1 SGHNT and CDR2 YYREEE (reference sequence). The CDR3 loop spans 16 amino acids. V was trimmed by 7 bases and J by 4 bases, leaving 23 bases between them. This CDR3 is CASLAPVPGKTYGYTF. CDR3 sequence (DNA): TGTGCCAGCCTTGCCCCCGTACCAGGAAAGACCTATGGCTACACCTTC. Variable domain in full (rest from reference TRBV5-4 and TRBJ1-2): ETGVTQSPTHLIKTRGQQVTLRCSSQSGHNTVSWYQQALGQGPQFIFQYYREEENGRGNFPPRFSGLQFPNYSSELNVNALELDDSALYLCASLAPVPGKTYGYTFGSGTRLTVV.

Points on this clonotype: A much larger clone sits a single nucleotide away, making a read error possible. The rearrangement links TRBV6-1 to TRBJ2-7, with 7 bases lining up with TRBD2. V trimming: 3 bases; J trimming: 2 bases; junction bases outside the gene matches: 16. The germline CDR1 and CDR2 sequences are MNHNS and SASEGT. CDR3 size: 18 residues. The CDR3 sequence is CASSDPRFGGKATYEQYF. The CDR3 DNA sequence: TGTGCCAGCAGTGATCCCCGTTTCGGGGGGAAGGCGACCTACGAGCAGTACTTC.

This clonotype was recorded at least ten times. The V and J genes are TRBV29-1 and TRBJ2-1; TRBD1 matches at 7 bases. The V gene end was trimmed by 4 bases and the J gene end by 0 bases; junction bases not matched to a gene: 6. Germline lookup yields CDR1 SQVTM and CDR2 ANQGSEA. This CDR3 has 15 residues. The DNA of the CDR3 is TGCAGCGTTGCTAAGGGGGCGAACTCCTACAATGAGCAGTTCTTC. Protein product: CSVAKGANSYNEQFF.

The sample holds many counts of this clonotype. The chain has TRBV11-1 and TRBJ2-2; a weak D match, TRBD2 (5 bases). The germline CDR1 and CDR2 sequences are SGHAT and FQDESV (reference sequence). CDR3 length: 14 residues. Trimming stripped 9 bases from V and 6 bases from J, with 17 bases between. In nucleotides, the CDR3 is TGTGCCAGTCGGGGAGTGGGTGCCGCCGGGGAGCTGTTTTTT. It yields the protein CASRGVGAAGELFF.

With respect to this clonotype: This may be a read error: a much more frequent sequence differs by one nucleotide. V usage is TRBV16 and J usage is TRBJ1-2; the D is unclear. The V gene lost 5 bases and the J gene lost 4 bases, with 23 bases spanning the gap. Per the germline V gene, CDR1 is KGHSY and CDR2 is FQNENV. The CDR3 length is 17 residues. The CDR3 DNA reads as TGTGCCAGCAGCATACAATCGGTCGTTAGAAAGACCTATGGCTACACCTTC. This gives the protein CASSIQSVVRKTYGYTF. Together with reference TRBV16 and TRBJ1-2, the CDR3 gives the full variable domain: GEEVAQTPKHLVRGEGQKAKLYCAPIKGHSYVFWYQQVLKNEFKFLISFQNENVFDETGMPKERFSAKCLPNSPCSLEIQATKLEDSAVYFCASSIQSVVRKTYGYTFGSGTRLTVV.

In its sample, this clonotype was seen a few times. The rearrangement joins TRBV10-2 to TRBJ2-1; TRBD2 agrees at 13 bases. Losses at the gene ends were 4 bases for V and 4 bases for J; bases not matched to a gene: 4. CDR1 WSHSY and CDR2 SAAADI come from the germline V gene. The CDR3 totals 16 residues. The CDR3 loop reads CASSGTSGGRYNEQFF. DNA for the CDR3: TGCGCCAGCAGTGGGACTAGCGGGGGCCGGTACAATGAGCAGTTCTTC.

The gene calls are TRBV20-1 and TRBJ2-1, with 12 positions matching TRBD2. The CDR3 spans 14 residues. Trimming removed 5 bases from V and 4 bases from J; junction bases left unmatched: 3. Per the germline V gene, CDR1 is DFQATT and CDR2 is SNEGSKA (reference sequence). The CDR3 region is CSALGLAGYNEQFF. The CDR3 DNA sequence: TGCAGTGCTTTAGGACTAGCGGGGTACAATGAGCAGTTCTTC.

To note about this clonotype: A much larger clone differs from this one at a single base, so this may be a read error. The rearrangement links TRBV28 to TRBJ1-4; TRBD1 might be the D (5 bases). Germline CDR1 MDHEN, CDR2 SYDVKM. This CDR3 spans 15 amino acids. CDR3: CASRGTGATNEELFF. The DNA for the CDR3 is TGTGCCAGCAGGGGCACAGGTGCAACTAATGAAGAACTGTTTTTT. The whole variable domain, remainder taken from reference TRBV28 and TRBJ1-4, is DVKVTQSSRYLVKRTGEKVFLECVQDMDHENMFWYRQDPGLGLRLIYFSYDVKMKEKGDIPEGYSVSREKKERFSLILESASTNQTSMYLCASRGTGATNEELFFGSGTQLSVL.

Regarding this clonotype: This sequence may be a read error, since a much larger clone differs from it by one base. This chain joins TRBV28 and TRBJ2-4; D is uncertain. Germline V gives CDR1 MDHEN, CDR2 SYDVKM. V was pared by 4 bases and J by 15 bases, with 16 bases between. This CDR3 is built from 12 residues. CDR3 protein: CASSSRVARRYF. CDR3 DNA: TGTGCCAGCAGTTCAAGGGTTGCCAGGAGGTACTTC.